Detailed here is one T cell receptor (beta chain). Which antigen it targets is not known. Per-base quality was not reported, and no clone a single base away is much larger than it. This specimen belongs to a study of shared clonotypes between healthy human individuals (TCRdb year 2020). Looking at the study overall: The cohort comprised two women and three men aged 18 to 49 years. For each donor, CD4 naive and CD4 memory were each run on three plates, CD8 naive on two plates, and CD8 memory on one plate. Between about 0.94 and 8.9 billion PBMCs per donor were obtained by leukapheresis. Different laboratories and diverse techniques were used to prepare libraries and sequence TCR repertoires, to increase sequencing depth and limit assay-specific biases. The study deeply sequenced blood TCR repertoires of several healthy adults to estimate repertoire size and the extent of clonotype sharing between individuals.

Broad study findings and their caveats: Only blood was sampled, and tissue TCR repertoires likely differ from those in blood. Larger estimated clonotype richness was generally found for naive subsets than for memory subsets. Even with the large sequencing depth, rarefaction of the sorted-subset datasets indicated that sequencing was incomplete. Higher generation probabilities were observed for clonotypes shared by all four sorted-subset donors than for non-shared clonotypes. Based on pairwise subsampling, the degree of clonotype sharing among donors was expected to be affected by sequencing depth. Because the study included only a small number of donors, the genetic and exposure-history diversity represented was limited. Sharing across a handful of donors was observed for approximately 5% of naive CD4, over 3% of naive CD8, about 2.5% of memory CD4, and about 0.39% of memory CD8 clonotypes.

Donors were healthy HIV-negative adults with no recently reported acute infections or vaccinations. Every donor was a Caucasian adult residing in Nashville, Tennessee, USA. CD4+ T cells were enriched by magnetic negative selection, after which naive cells were positively selected on CD45RA and the negative fraction was taken as the memory subset. Blood was collected by leukapheresis, and PBMCs were isolated by Ficoll-Histopaque density gradient centrifugation and then cryopreserved in liquid nitrogen vapor phase. Purity and quantity of every magnetically sorted T cell population were checked by analytical flow cytometry. Genomic DNA was isolated from every sorted fraction and measured by UV absorbance on a Nanodrop 2000c. TCR CDR3 regions were amplified from genomic DNA by multiplex PCR using the deep immunoSEQ assay. Extracted genomic DNA from each cell subset was spread evenly across all wells of several immunoSEQ 96-well plates, with each plate serving as a replicate. For sorted subsets, each replicate PCR was loaded with about 200 ng genomic DNA, equivalent to approximately 33,000 T cell genomes. Purified libraries were quantified with a Qubit 3.0 fluorometer, sized on a Bioanalyzer 2100, and re-quantified with the KAPA Library Quantification kit. A separate single-read 150-cycle Illumina NextSeq 550 flow cell was used to sequence each immunoSEQ 96-well plate. The original pipeline was this. Because the immunoSEQ output included only junctional sequences and no quality scores, the filtering could not be the same as the filtering used for full-length reads. Sequences were annotated with PyIR, a Python wrapper for IgBLAST v1.9, and V/J genes and CDR3 were assigned using IMGT germline references. Reads were removed for weak V/J assignments (E-value above 1e-6), missing CDR3, stop codons, out-of-frame junctions, or ambiguous translated residues. V3J clonotypes were defined by identical inferred V gene, J gene, and CDR3 amino acid sequence. Percentage overlap between repertoires was calculated by dividing the number of shared unique clonotypes by the size of the smaller repertoire. RTK rarefaction, the Chao1 estimator, and Recon v2.1 estimates of unobserved clonotypes were used to assess repertoire richness. Generation probabilities for all TCRbeta clonotypes obtained by the gDNA method from a handful of donors were computed using OLGA. Drawn from immuneACCESS, this table holds only the in-frame rearrangements with V and J called that TCRdb kept. Clones are partly lost; checked studies trace under half to an unresolved V gene and leave the rest unexplained. V and J calls and clone size follow that table, whereas D and trimming were derived from the DNA. In this sample the table shows approximately 320,000 clones, 74% of which occur a single time. The top ten clones comprise around 10% of the sample.

Looking up the germline V gene yields CDR1 KGHSH and CDR2 LQKENI. Trimming accounts for 3 bases at V and 3 bases at J, while the number of junction bases matched to no gene is 10. The CDR3 covers 16 residues, taking in both the cysteine and the phenylalanine. Left in the record is the CDR3 DNA by itself, 48 bases read in frame from the first base. The TCR originated in a man aged 25 to 40 in good health. This sequence uses TRBV18 and TRBJ2-7; 8 bases in the junction line up with TRBD1. Sequenced: memory CD4+ T cells sorted from blood. The cell subset or site label, as the study defines it: CD45RA-negative fraction. The CDR3 loop reads CASSPARTGIGYEQYF. The nucleotide sequence is given as TGTGCCAGCTCACCGGCTCGGACAGGGATAGGCTACGAGCAGTACTTC. Supplemented by the reference TRBV18 and TRBJ2-7 proteins around the CDR3, the complete variable domain is NAGVMQNPRHLVRRRGQEARLRCSPMKGHSHVYWYRQLPEEGLKFMVYLQKENIIDESGMPKERFSAEFPKEGPSILRIQQVVRGDSAAYFCASSPARTGIGYEQYFGPGTRLTVT.